The source of this T cell receptor beta chain is a study of blood T cell repertoires in COVID-19. Study-wide context: Material from acute and convalescent COVID-19 was sourced from the United States, Italy and Spain. T cells, B-cell-depleted T cells, or PBMCs provided the cDNA or gDNA that served as material.

The J segment lost 0 bases and the V segment lost 4 bases, leaving 4 bases of the junction unmatched. This CDR3 is built from 16 residues. CDR1 and CDR2 (germline): SEHNR, FQNEAQ (reference sequence). The table came from immunoSEQ multiplex PCR; TCRdb's copy has only in-frame clones and leaves some out. This sample carries over 150,000 clones, about four fifths of them seen once, and the ten largest clones take 10%. This sequence was found in a woman older than 75 with active or convalescent COVID-19. The sample consisted of peripheral blood. This chain links TRBV7-9 with TRBJ2-3, with 10 nucleotides matching TRBD1. This CDR3 reads CASSSRDRGSTDTQYF. Written as DNA, the CDR3 is TGTGCCAGCAGCTCCAGGGACAGGGGAAGCACAGATACGCAGTATTTT.